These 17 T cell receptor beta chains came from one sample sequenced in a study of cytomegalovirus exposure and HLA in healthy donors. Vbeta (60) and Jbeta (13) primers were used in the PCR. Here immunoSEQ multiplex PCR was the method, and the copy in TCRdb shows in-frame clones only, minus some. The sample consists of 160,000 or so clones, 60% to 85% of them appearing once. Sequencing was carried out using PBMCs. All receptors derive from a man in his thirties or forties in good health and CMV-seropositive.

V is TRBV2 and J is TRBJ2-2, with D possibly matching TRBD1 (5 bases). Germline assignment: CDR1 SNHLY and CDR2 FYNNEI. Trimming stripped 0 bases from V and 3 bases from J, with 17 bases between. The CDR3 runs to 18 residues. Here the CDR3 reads CASSEAPWAGWYTGELFF. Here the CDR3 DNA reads TGTGCCAGCAGTGAAGCCCCCTGGGCAGGGTGGTACACCGGGGAGCTGTTTTTT.

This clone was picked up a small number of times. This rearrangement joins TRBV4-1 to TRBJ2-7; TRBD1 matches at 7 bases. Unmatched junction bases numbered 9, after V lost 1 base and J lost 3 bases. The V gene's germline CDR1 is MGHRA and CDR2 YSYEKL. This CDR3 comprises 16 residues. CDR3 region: CASSQANRGRLYEQYF. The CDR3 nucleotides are TGCGCCAGCAGCCAAGCGAACAGGGGAAGGCTCTACGAGCAGTACTTC.

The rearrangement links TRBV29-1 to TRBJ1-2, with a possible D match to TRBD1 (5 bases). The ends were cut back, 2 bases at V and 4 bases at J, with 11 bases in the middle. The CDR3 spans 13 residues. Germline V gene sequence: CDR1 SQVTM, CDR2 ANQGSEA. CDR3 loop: CSVERQSGYGYTF. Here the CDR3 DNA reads TGCAGCGTTGAAAGACAGTCCGGCTATGGCTACACCTTC. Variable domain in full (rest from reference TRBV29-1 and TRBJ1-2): SAVISQKPSRDICQRGTSLTIQCQVDSQVTMMFWYRQQPGQSLTLIATANQGSEATYESGFVIDKFPISRPNLTFSTLTVSNMSPEDSSIYLCSVERQSGYGYTFGSGTRLTVV.

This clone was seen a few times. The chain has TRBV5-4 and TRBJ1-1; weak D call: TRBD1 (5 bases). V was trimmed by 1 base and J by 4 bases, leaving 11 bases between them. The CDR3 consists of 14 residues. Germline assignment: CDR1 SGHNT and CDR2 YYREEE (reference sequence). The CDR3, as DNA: TGTGCCAGCAGCTTGAGAATGGGGGGCACTGAAGCTTTCTTT. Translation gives CASSLRMGGTEAFF.

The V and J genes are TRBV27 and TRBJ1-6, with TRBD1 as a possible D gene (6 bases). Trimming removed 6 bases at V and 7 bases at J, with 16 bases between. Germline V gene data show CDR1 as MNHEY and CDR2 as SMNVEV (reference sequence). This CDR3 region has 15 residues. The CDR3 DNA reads TGTGCCAGCAGCTCCTCCTTTACAGGGAATTCACCCCTCCACTTT. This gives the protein CASSSSFTGNSPLHF.

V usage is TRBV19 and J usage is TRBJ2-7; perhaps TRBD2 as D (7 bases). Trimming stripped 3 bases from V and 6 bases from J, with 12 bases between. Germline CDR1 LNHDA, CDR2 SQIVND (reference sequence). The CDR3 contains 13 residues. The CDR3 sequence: CASSIKGGGEQYF. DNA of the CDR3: TGTGCCAGTAGTATTAAAGGGGGGGGCGAGCAGTACTTC.

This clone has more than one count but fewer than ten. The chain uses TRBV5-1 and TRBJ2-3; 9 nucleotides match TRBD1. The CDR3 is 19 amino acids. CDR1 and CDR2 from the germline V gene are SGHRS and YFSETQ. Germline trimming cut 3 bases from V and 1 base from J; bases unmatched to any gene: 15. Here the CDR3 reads CASSSALRDRVRGTDTQYF. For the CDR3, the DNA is TGCGCCAGCAGCTCGGCACTCCGGGACAGGGTCCGTGGCACAGATACGCAGTATTTT.

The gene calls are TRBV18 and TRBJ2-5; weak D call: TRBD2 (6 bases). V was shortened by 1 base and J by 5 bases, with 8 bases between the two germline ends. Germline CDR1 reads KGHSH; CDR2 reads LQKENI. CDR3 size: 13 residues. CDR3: CASSPRGVETQYF. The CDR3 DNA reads TGTGCCAGCTCACCACGCGGGGTGGAGACCCAGTACTTC.

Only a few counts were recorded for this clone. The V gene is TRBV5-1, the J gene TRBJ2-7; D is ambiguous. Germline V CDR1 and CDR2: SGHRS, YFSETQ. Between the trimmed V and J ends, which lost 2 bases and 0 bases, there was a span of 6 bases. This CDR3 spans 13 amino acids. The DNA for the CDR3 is TGCGCCAGCAGCTTCGCCAGCTCCTACGAGCAGTACTTC. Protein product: CASSFASSYEQYF.

The CDR3 here is CASSYFGRGLTGELFF. CDR3 nucleotides: TGTGCCAGCAGTTACTTCGGCAGGGGTTTGACCGGGGAGCTGTTTTTT. The chain has TRBV6-5 and TRBJ2-2; D may be TRBD1 (6 bases). V was clipped by 1 base and J by 5 bases, with 14 bases between them. The length of the CDR3 is 16 residues. Germline V gives CDR1 MNHEY, CDR2 SVGAGI.

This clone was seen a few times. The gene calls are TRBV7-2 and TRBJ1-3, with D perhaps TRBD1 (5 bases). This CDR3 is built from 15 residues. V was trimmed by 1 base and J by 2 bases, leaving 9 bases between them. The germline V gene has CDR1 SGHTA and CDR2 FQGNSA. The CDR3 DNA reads TGTGCCAGCAGCTTAGACCAGGGCACTGGAAACACCATATATTTT. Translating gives CASSLDQGTGNTIYF. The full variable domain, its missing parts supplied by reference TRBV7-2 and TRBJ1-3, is GAGVSQSPSNKVTEKGKDVELRCDPISGHTALYWYRQSLGQGLEFLIYFQGNSAPDKSGLPSDRFSAERTGGSVSTLTIQRTQQEDSAVYLCASSLDQGTGNTIYFGEGSWLTVV.

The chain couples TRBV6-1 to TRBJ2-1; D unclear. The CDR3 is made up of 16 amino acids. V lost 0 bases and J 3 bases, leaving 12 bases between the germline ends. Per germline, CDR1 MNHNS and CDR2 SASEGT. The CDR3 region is CASSEARHTLYNEQFF. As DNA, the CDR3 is TGTGCCAGCAGTGAAGCTCGACATACGCTCTACAATGAGCAGTTCTTC.

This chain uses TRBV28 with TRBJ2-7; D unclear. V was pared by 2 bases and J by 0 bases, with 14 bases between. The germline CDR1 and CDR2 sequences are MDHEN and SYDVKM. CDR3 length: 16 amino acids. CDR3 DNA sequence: TGTGCCAGCAGTTTAGCCCCGTTACTAAGCTCCTACGAGCAGTACTTC. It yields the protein CASSLAPLLSSYEQYF.

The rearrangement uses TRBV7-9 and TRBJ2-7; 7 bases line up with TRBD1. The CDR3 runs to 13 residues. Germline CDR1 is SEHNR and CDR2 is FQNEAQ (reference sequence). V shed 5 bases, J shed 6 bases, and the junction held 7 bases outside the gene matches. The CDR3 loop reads CASSVTGDSEQYF. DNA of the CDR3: TGTGCCAGCAGCGTCACAGGGGACAGCGAGCAGTACTTC.

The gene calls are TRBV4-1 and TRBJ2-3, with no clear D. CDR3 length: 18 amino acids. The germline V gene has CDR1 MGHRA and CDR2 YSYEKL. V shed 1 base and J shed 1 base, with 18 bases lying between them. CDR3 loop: CASSQVTSHRSGTDTQYF. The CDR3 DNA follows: TGCGCCAGCAGCCAAGTGACTTCGCACCGGAGTGGCACAGATACGCAGTATTTT.

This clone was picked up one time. DNA of the CDR3: TGCGCCAGCAGCCAAGTGACGCTGGGCCCTCCACAGGAAAAACTGTTTTTT. Its protein product is CASSQVTLGPPQEKLFF. The rearrangement links TRBV4-1 to TRBJ1-4; D call uncertain. The CDR3 has 17 amino acids. The V end was cut by 1 base, the J end by 8 bases, with 20 bases between. The germline gives CDR1 MGHRA, CDR2 YSYEKL.

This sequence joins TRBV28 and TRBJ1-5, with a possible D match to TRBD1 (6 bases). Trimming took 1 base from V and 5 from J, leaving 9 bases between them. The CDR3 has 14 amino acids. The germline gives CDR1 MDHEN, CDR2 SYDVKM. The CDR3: CASSLSGDHQPQHF. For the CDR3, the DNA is TGTGCCAGCAGTTTATCAGGGGACCATCAGCCCCAGCATTTT.